This T cell receptor beta chain originates from a study of CXCR3-negative and CXCR3-positive naive CD8 T cells. Study-level information: Each library gave roughly 1.6 +/- 0.3 million of roughly 130 million TRB reads.

The sorting of each CD8+ T cell subset was done in triplicate, at approximately 310,000 cells each. Notes on the study in general: The study found comparably high diversity in both naive subsets and much lower diversity in memory CD8+ cells. Higher TRB CDR3 hydrophobicity marked CXCR3-positive naive cells relative to CXCR3-negative naive cells.

For this clonotype: Its cognate antigen is unknown.

The authors made the TRB cDNA libraries by 5' RACE using UMI labels. After re-calling the 5' RACE reads, TCRdb lists one entry per CDR3 protein, DNA absent. In all, the sample yields about 150,000 distinct CDR3 sequences. Specimen: naive CXCR3+ CD8+ T cells from blood. Stated subset: CD45RO-CCR7+CD27+CD95- naive CD8+ T cells expressing CXCR3 (TNR3+). This clonotype was obtained from a human donor in good health. Some clones in this sample may be carry-over from other donors' samples.

CDR3: CASSVDRSGLSTYEQYF. The gene calls are TRBV9 and TRBJ2-7; the D call of TRBD1 rests on TCRdb alone, since no DNA is present to check it. The V gene's germline CDR1 is SGDLS and CDR2 YYNGEE. This CDR3 comprises 17 residues.